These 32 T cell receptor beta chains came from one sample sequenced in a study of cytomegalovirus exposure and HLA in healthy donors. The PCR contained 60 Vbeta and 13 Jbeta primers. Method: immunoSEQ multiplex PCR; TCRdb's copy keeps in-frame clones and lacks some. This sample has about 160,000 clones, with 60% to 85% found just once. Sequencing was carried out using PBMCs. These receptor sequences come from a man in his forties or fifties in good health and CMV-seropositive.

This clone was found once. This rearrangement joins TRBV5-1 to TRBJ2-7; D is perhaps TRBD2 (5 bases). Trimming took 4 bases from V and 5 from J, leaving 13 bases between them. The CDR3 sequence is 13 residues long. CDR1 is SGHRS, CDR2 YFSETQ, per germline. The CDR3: CASSISGPNEQYF. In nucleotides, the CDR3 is TGCGCCAGCAGCATAAGCGGCCCAAACGAGCAGTACTTC. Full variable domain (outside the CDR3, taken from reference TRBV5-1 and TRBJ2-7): KAGVTQTPRYLIKTRGQQVTLSCSPISGHRSVSWYQQTPGQGLQFLFEYFSETQRNKGNFPGRFSGRQFSNSRSEMNVSTLELGDSALYLCASSISGPNEQYFGPGTRLTVT.

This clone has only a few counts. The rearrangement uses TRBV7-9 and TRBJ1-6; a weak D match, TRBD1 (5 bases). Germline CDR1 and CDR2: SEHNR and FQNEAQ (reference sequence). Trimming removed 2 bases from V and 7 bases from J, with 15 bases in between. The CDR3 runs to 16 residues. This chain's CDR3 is CASSLPPRRANSPLHF. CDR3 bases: TGTGCCAGCAGCTTACCCCCCCGCAGGGCCAATTCACCCCTCCACTTT. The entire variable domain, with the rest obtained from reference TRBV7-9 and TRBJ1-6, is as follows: DTGVSQNPRHKITKRGQNVTFRCDPISEHNRLYWYRQTLGQGPEFLTYFQNEAQLEKSRLLSDRFSAERPKGSFSTLEIQRTEQGDSAMYLCASSLPPRRANSPLHFGNGTRLTVT.

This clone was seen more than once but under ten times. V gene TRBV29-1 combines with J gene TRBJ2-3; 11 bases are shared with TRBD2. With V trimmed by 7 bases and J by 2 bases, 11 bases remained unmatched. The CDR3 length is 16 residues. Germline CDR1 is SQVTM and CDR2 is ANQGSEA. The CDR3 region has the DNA TGCAGCGCTCCGGGACTAGCGGACGCCCCCACAGATACGCAGTATTTT. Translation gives CSAPGLADAPTDTQYF.

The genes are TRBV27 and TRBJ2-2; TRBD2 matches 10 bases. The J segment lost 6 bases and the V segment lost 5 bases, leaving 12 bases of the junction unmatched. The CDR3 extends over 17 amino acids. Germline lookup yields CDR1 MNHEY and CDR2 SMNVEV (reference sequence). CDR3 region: CASSNHLAGAGSGELFF. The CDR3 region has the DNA TGTGCCAGCAGTAACCATCTAGCGGGAGCGGGTTCCGGGGAGCTGTTTTTT.

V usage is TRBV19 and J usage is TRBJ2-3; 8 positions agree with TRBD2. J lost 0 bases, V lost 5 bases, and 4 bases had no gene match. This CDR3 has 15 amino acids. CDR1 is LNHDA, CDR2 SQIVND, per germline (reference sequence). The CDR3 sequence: CASSLERGSTDTQYF. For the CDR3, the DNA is TGTGCCAGTAGTCTTGAGCGGGGGAGCACAGATACGCAGTATTTT.

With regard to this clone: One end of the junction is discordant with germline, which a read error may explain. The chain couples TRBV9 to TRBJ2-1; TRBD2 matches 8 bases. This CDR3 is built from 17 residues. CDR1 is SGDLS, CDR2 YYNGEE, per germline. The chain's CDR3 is CASTKPGGTPGSNEQLF. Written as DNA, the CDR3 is TGTGCCAGCACTAAACCGGGAGGGACCCCAGGTTCCAATGAGCAGCTCTTC. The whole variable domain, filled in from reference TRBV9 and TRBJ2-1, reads DSGVTQTPKHLITATGQRVTLRCSPRSGDLSVYWYQQSLDQGLQFLIQYYNGEERAKGNILERFSAQQFPDLHSELNLSSLELGDSALYFCASTKPGGTPGSNEQLFGPGTRLTVL.

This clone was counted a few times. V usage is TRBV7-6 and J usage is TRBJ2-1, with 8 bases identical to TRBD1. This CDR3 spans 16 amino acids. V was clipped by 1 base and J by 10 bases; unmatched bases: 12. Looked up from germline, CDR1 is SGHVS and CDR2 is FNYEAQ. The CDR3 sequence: CASSLGNRGSPREQFF. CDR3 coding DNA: TGTGCCAGCAGCTTAGGGAACAGGGGGAGCCCGCGAGAGCAGTTCTTC.

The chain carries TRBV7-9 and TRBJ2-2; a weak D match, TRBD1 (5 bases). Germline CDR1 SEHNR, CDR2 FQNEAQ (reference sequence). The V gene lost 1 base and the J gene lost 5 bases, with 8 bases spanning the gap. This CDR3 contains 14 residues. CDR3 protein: CASSLVQGTGELFF. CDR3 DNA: TGTGCCAGCAGCTTAGTTCAGGGTACCGGGGAGCTGTTTTTT.

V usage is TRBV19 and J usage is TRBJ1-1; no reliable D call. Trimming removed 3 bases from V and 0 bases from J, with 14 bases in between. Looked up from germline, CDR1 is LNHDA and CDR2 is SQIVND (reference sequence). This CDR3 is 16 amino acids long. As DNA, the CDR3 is TGTGCCAGTAGTATCGAACATACGGGGATGAACACTGAAGCTTTCTTT. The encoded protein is CASSIEHTGMNTEAFF.

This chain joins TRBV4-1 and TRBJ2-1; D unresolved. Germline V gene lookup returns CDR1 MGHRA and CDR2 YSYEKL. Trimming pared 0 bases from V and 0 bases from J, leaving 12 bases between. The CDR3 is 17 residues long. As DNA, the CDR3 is TGCGCCAGCAGCCAAGATATCGAGTCCATCTCCTACAATGAGCAGTTCTTC. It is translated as CASSQDIESISYNEQFF.

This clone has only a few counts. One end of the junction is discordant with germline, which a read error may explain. Here the CDR3 DNA reads TGCACCAGCAGCAGGGAGGGGGAGCCTCAAAACATTCAGTACTTC. This codes for CTSSREGEPQNIQYF. The chain combines TRBV5-1 with TRBJ2-4; TRBD2 might be the D (7 bases). The CDR3 sequence is 15 residues long. Germline V gives CDR1 SGHRS, CDR2 YFSETQ. Filled out from reference TRBV5-1 and TRBJ2-4, the complete variable domain reads KAGVTQTPRYLIKTRGQQVTLSCSPISGHRSVSWYQQTPGQGLQFLFEYFSETQRNKGNFPGRFSGRQFSNSRSEMNVSTLELGDSALYLCTSSREGEPQNIQYFGAGTRLSVL.

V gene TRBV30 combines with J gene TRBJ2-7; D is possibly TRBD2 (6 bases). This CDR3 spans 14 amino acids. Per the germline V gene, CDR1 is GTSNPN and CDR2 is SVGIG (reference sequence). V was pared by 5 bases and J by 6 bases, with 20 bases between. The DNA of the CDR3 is TGTGCCTGGCACCTAGGCGGGGCGCAGGGCGAGCAGTACTTC. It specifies CAWHLGGAQGEQYF.

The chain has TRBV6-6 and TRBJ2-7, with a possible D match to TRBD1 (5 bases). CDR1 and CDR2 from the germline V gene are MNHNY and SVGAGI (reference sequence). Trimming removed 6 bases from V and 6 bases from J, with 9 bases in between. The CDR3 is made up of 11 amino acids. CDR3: CASRAGFEQYF. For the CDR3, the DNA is TGTGCCAGCAGGGCAGGGTTCGAGCAGTACTTC.

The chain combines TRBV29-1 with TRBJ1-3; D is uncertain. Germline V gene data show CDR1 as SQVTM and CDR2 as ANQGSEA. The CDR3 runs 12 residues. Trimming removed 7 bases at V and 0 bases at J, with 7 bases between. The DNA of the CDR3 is TGCAGCGCCGAGAGCTCTGGAAACACCATATATTTT. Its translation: CSAESSGNTIYF.

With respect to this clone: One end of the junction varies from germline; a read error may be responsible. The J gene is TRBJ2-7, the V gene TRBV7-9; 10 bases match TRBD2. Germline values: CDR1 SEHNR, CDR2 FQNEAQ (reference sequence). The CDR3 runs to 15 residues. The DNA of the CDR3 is TGTTCCAGCAGCTTAGGCCTAGCGGGAGTACGCGAGCAGTACTTC. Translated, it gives CSSSLGLAGVREQYF.

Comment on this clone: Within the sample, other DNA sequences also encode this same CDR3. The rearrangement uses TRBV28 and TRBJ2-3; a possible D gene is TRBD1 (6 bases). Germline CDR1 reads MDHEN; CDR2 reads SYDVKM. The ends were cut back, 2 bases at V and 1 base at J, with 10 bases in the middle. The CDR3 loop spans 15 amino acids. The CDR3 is CASSLRPGGTDTQYF. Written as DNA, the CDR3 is TGTGCCAGCAGTTTACGGCCAGGGGGCACAGATACGCAGTATTTT.

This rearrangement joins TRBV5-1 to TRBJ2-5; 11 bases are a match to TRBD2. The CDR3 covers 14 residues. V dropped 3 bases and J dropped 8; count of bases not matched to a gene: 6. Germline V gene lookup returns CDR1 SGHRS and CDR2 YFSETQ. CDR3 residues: CASSSLAGVGTQYF. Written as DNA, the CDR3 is TGCGCCAGCAGCTCACTAGCGGGGGTGGGCACCCAGTACTTC.

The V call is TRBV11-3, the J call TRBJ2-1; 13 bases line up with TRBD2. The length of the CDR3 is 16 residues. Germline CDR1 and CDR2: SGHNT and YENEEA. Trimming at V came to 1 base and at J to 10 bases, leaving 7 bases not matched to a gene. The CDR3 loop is CASSLGGLAGEGEQFF. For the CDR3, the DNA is TGTGCCAGCAGCTTAGGCGGACTAGCGGGAGAAGGGGAGCAGTTCTTC.

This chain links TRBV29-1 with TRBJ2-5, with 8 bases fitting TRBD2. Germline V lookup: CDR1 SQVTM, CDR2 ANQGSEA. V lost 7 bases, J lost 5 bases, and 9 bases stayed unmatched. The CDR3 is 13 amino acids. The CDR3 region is CSALHGTRETQYF. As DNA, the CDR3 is TGCAGCGCCCTACACGGGACTAGGGAGACCCAGTACTTC. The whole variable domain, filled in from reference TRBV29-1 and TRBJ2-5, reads SAVISQKPSRDICQRGTSLTIQCQVDSQVTMMFWYRQQPGQSLTLIATANQGSEATYESGFVIDKFPISRPNLTFSTLTVSNMSPEDSSIYLCSALHGTRETQYFGPGTRLLVL.

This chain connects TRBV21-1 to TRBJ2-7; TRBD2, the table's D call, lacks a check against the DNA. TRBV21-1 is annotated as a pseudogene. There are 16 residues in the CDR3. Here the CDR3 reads CASRAPDGRGSYEQYF. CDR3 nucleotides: TGTGCCAGCAGGGCCCCAGACGGGAGGGGGTCCTACGAGCAGTACTTC.

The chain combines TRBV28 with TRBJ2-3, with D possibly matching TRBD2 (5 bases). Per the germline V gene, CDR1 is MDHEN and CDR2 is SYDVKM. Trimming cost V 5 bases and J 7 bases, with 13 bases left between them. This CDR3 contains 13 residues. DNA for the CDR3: TGTGCCAGCAGTGGAGCACTAGTAAATACGCAGTATTTT. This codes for CASSGALVNTQYF.

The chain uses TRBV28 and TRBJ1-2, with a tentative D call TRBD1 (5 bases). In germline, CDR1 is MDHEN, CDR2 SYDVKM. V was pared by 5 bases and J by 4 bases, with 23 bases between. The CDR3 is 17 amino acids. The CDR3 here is CASSLTVGGGRGYGYTF. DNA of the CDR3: TGTGCCAGCAGTCTCACAGTCGGGGGGGGAAGGGGCTATGGCTACACCTTC.

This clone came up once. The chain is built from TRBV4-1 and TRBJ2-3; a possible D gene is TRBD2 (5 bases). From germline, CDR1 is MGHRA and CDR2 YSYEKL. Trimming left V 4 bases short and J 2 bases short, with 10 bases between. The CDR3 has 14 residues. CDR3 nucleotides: TGCGCCAGCAGCCGAAAGGGAGCCACAGATACGCAGTATTTT. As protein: CASSRKGATDTQYF.

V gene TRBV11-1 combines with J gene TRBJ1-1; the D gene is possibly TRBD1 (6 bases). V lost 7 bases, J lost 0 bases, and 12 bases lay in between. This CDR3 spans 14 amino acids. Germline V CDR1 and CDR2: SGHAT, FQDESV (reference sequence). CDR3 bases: TGTGCCAGCACAACAGGGTACATGAACACTGAAGCTTTCTTT. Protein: CASTTGYMNTEAFF.

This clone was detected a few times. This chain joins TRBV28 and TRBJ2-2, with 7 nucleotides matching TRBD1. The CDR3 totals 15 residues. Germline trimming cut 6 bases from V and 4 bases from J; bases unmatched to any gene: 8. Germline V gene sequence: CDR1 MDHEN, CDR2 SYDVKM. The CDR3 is CASSQGQDVTGELFF. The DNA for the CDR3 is TGTGCCAGCAGCCAAGGACAGGACGTCACCGGGGAGCTGTTTTTT.

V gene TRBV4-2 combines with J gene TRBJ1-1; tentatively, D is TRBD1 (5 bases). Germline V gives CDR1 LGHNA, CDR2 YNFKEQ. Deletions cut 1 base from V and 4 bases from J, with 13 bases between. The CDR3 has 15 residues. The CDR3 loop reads CASSQGPGLATEAFF. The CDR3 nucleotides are TGTGCCAGCAGCCAAGGGCCAGGGTTGGCCACTGAAGCTTTCTTT.

The CDR3 region is CASSSVGGGREAFF. The CDR3 coding sequence is TGTGCCAGCAGTTCGGTTGGGGGGGGCCGCGAAGCTTTCTTT. The rearrangement uses TRBV28 and TRBJ1-1, with D perhaps matching TRBD1 (6 bases). The V gene's germline CDR1 is MDHEN and CDR2 SYDVKM. This CDR3 has 14 amino acids. V was clipped by 4 bases and J by 8 bases, with 17 bases between them. The full variable domain, with the rest looked up from reference TRBV28 and TRBJ1-1, is DVKVTQSSRYLVKRTGEKVFLECVQDMDHENMFWYRQDPGLGLRLIYFSYDVKMKEKGDIPEGYSVSREKKERFSLILESASTNQTSMYLCASSSVGGGREAFFGQGTRLTVV.

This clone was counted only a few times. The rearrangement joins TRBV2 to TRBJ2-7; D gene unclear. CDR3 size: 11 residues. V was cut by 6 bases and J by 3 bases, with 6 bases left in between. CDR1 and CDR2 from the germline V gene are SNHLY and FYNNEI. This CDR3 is CASRRDYEQYF. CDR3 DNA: TGTGCCAGCAGAAGAGACTACGAGCAGTACTTC.

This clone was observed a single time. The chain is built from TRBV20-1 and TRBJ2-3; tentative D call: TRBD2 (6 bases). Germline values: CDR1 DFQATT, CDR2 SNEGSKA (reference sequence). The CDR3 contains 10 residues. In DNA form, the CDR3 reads TGCAGGGGGGACTTGCATACGCAGTATTTT. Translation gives CRGDLHTQYF.

The CDR3 DNA is TGTGCCAGCAGTTTAACCGCTGCGGGACAGTTCAAAGAGACCCAGTACTTC. This codes for CASSLTAAGQFKETQYF. The chain has TRBV28 and TRBJ2-5; D might be TRBD1 (7 bases). V lost 2 bases and J lost 3, with 19 bases in between. The V gene's germline CDR1 is MDHEN and CDR2 SYDVKM. The CDR3 runs 17 residues.

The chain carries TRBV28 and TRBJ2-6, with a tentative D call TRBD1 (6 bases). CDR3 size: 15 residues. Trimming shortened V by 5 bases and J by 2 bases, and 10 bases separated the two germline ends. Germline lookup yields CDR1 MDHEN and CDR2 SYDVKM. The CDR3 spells CASSPTGTGANVLTF. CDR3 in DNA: TGTGCCAGCAGTCCCACAGGGACTGGGGCCAACGTCCTGACTTTC.

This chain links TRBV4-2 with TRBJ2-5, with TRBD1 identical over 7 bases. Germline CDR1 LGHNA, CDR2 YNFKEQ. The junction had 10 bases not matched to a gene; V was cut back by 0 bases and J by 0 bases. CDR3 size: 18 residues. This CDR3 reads CASSQDVGNTGDQETQYF. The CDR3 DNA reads TGTGCCAGCAGCCAAGACGTAGGAAATACAGGGGACCAAGAGACCCAGTACTTC.